These 15 T cell receptor beta chains were all obtained from the same sample, sequenced in a study of blood T cell repertoires in COVID-19 (dated by TCRdb to the early 2020s). Libraries were made using the immunoSEQ multiplex PCR assay. TCRdb obtained this table from immuneACCESS and retained in-frame rearrangements with V and J assigned. These tables miss some clones; where compared with another copy, unresolved V genes account for less than half of the shortfall, and the remainder is unexplained. The sample yields roughly 250,000 clones; around 90% were counted once. The leading ten clones occupy under 2% of the sample. Sequences were obtained from PBMCs or T cells enriched from blood (not recorded which). These TCRs come from a woman aged 45-65 years who had recovered from COVID-19.

The chain links TRBV7-8 to TRBJ2-3; TRBD1 agrees at 7 bases. V trimming: 2 bases; J trimming: 4 bases; junction bases outside the gene matches: 9. CDR3 length: 16 amino acids. CDR1 SGHVS and CDR2 FQNEAQ come from the germline V gene. The CDR3 spells CASSLLPGGVADTQYF. In DNA form, the CDR3 reads TGTGCCAGCAGCTTATTACCAGGGGGAGTGGCAGATACGCAGTATTTT.

The chain joins TRBV5-1 to TRBJ1-3; D gene unclear. Germline CDR1 SGHRS, CDR2 YFSETQ. V lost 3 bases and J lost 4, with 11 bases in between. The CDR3 loop spans 14 amino acids. The CDR3: CASSSDKAGNTIYF. The CDR3 coding sequence is TGCGCCAGCAGCTCAGACAAGGCAGGAAACACCATATATTTT.

The chain joins TRBV6-5 to TRBJ2-2, with D possibly matching TRBD2 (5 bases). This CDR3 is built from 15 residues. Trimming took off 7 bases at V and 5 bases at J, with 17 bases between the two ends. CDR1 is MNHEY, CDR2 SVGAGI, per germline. The CDR3 here is CASKKPGVGTGELFF. CDR3 nucleotides: TGTGCCAGCAAAAAACCCGGGGTGGGGACCGGGGAGCTGTTTTTT.

V and J are TRBV4-3 and TRBJ2-4; D is perhaps TRBD2 (7 bases). Between the trimmed V and J ends, which lost 0 bases and 3 bases, there was a span of 12 bases. CDR1 is LGHNA, CDR2 YSLEER, per germline. The CDR3 loop spans 16 amino acids. CDR3 loop: CASSQEAGEGKNIQYF. In nucleotides, the CDR3 is TGCGCCAGCAGCCAAGAGGCAGGGGAGGGCAAAAACATTCAGTACTTC.

This rearrangement joins TRBV11-2 to TRBJ2-5; 8 bases match TRBD2. The CDR3 totals 16 residues. Germline values: CDR1 SGHAT, CDR2 FQNNGV. J gave up 1 base and V 5 bases, and 9 bases lay outside the gene matches. The CDR3 protein is CASSTRLAQIQETQYF. In DNA form, the CDR3 reads TGTGCCAGCAGCACCCGACTAGCGCAGATCCAAGAGACCCAGTACTTC.

The rearrangement joins TRBV10-2 to TRBJ2-1, with D perhaps TRBD2 (6 bases). The CDR3 is made up of 15 amino acids. Trimming pared 2 bases from V and 10 bases from J, leaving 18 bases between. Germline CDR1 reads WSHSY; CDR2 reads SAAADI. This CDR3 reads CASSEADYPYREQFF. The CDR3 nucleotides are TGCGCCAGCAGTGAGGCGGACTACCCCTATCGAGAGCAGTTCTTC.

The genes are TRBV5-1 and TRBJ2-7; the match to TRBD1 covers 10 bases. The germline CDR1 and CDR2 sequences are SGHRS and YFSETQ. V gave up 7 bases and J gave up 5 bases; unmatched junction bases: 6. The CDR3 is 13 amino acids. This chain's CDR3 is CASRQGAFHEQYF. DNA for the CDR3: TGCGCCAGCCGACAGGGGGCTTTCCACGAGCAGTACTTC.

The V and J genes are TRBV29-1 and TRBJ1-1; no definite D call. This CDR3 has 12 amino acids. CDR1 and CDR2 from the germline V gene are SQVTM and ANQGSEA. The V end lost 6 bases, the J end lost 1 base, and 9 bases lay between the germline ends. DNA for the CDR3: TGCAGCGTCTATCTCGGGAACACTGAAGCTTTCTTT. Its translation is CSVYLGNTEAFF. The full variable domain, with the rest looked up from reference TRBV29-1 and TRBJ1-1, is SAVISQKPSRDICQRGTSLTIQCQVDSQVTMMFWYRQQPGQSLTLIATANQGSEATYESGFVIDKFPISRPNLTFSTLTVSNMSPEDSSIYLCSVYLGNTEAFFGQGTRLTVV.

In its sample, this clone was seen many times. The chain joins TRBV5-1 to TRBJ2-7; D may be TRBD2 (5 bases). The CDR3 loop spans 15 amino acids. V shed 0 bases and J shed 6 bases, with 16 bases lying between them. In germline, CDR1 is SGHRS, CDR2 YFSETQ. DNA of the CDR3: TGCGCCAGCAGCTTGGGGTGGACTGGGCCGAGCGAGCAGTACTTC. Its translation: CASSLGWTGPSEQYF.

V and J are TRBV4-2 and TRBJ2-1, with a possible D match to TRBD1 (6 bases). Germline V lookup: CDR1 LGHNA, CDR2 YNFKEQ. This CDR3 is 17 amino acids long. Trimming cost V 0 bases and J 2 bases, with 14 bases left between them. CDR3 protein: CASSQDPWGQTYNEQFF. CDR3 in DNA: TGTGCCAGCAGCCAAGATCCTTGGGGGCAAACCTACAATGAGCAGTTCTTC.

The chain employs TRBV5-1 and TRBJ2-2; the D gene is possibly TRBD2 (5 bases). Germline CDR1 reads SGHRS; CDR2 reads YFSETQ. Trimming cost V 4 bases and J 1 base, with 8 bases left between them. The CDR3 covers 14 residues. The CDR3 loop reads CASSTGMNTGELFF. Written as DNA, the CDR3 is TGCGCCAGCAGCACCGGGATGAACACCGGGGAGCTGTTTTTT. The full variable domain, in which reference TRBV5-1 and TRBJ2-2 provide the parts outside the CDR3, is KAGVTQTPRYLIKTRGQQVTLSCSPISGHRSVSWYQQTPGQGLQFLFEYFSETQRNKGNFPGRFSGRQFSNSRSEMNVSTLELGDSALYLCASSTGMNTGELFFGEGSRLTVL.

The V and J genes are TRBV27 and TRBJ2-5; 9 bases match TRBD1. CDR3 length equals 14 residues. CDR1 is MNHEY, CDR2 SMNVEV, per germline (reference sequence). V dropped 6 bases and J dropped 5; count of bases not matched to a gene: 7. The CDR3 sequence is CASSFGQGQETQYF. CDR3 nucleotides: TGTGCCAGCAGCTTCGGACAGGGGCAGGAGACCCAGTACTTC.

The chain employs TRBV11-2 and TRBJ2-1, with D perhaps matching TRBD1 (6 bases). Germline CDR1 reads SGHAT; CDR2 reads FQNNGV. The V and J ends lost 6 bases and 10 bases respectively, with 13 bases between them. This CDR3 region has 12 residues. CDR3 in DNA: TGTGCCAGCAGATTAACAGGGCGCGAGCAGTTCTTC. Its translation: CASRLTGREQFF.

This chain connects TRBV6-5 to TRBJ1-6; 7 positions agree with TRBD1. V lost 2 bases and J lost 7; bases outside the gene matches: 2. The CDR3 length is 14 residues. Germline lookup yields CDR1 MNHEY and CDR2 SVGAGI. CDR3 loop: CASSYGTANSPLHF. The CDR3 DNA sequence: TGTGCCAGCAGTTACGGGACAGCAAATTCACCCCTCCACTTT.

The chain combines TRBV7-9 with TRBJ2-3; 9 bases align to TRBD2. The germline CDR1 and CDR2 sequences are SEHNR and FQNEAQ (reference sequence). Trimming removed 0 bases from V and 6 bases from J; junction bases left unmatched: 4. The CDR3 extends over 15 amino acids. CDR3 DNA: TGTGCCAGCAGCTTAGCTAGCGGGAGCTCGGATACGCAGTATTTT. This translates into CASSLASGSSDTQYF.